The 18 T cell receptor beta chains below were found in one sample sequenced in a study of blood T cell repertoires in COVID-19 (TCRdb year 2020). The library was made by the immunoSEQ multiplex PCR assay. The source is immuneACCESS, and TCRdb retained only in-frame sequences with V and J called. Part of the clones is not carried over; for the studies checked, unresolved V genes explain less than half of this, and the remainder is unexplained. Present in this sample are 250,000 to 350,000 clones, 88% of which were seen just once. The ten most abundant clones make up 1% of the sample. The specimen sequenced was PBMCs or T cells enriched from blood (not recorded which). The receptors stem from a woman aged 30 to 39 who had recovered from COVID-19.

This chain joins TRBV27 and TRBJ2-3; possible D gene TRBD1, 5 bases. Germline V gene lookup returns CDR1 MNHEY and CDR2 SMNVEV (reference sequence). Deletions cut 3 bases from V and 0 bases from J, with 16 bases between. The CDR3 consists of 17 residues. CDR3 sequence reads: CASSLLGAVASTDTQYF. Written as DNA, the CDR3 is TGTGCCAGCAGTTTGCTTGGGGCGGTCGCTAGCACAGATACGCAGTATTTT.

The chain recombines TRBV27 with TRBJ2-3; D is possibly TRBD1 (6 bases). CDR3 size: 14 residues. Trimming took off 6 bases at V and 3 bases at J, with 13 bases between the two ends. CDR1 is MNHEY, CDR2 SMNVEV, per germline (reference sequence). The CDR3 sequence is CASRRRGQTDTQYF. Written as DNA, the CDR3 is TGTGCCAGCAGGCGACGAGGACAGACAGATACGCAGTATTTT.

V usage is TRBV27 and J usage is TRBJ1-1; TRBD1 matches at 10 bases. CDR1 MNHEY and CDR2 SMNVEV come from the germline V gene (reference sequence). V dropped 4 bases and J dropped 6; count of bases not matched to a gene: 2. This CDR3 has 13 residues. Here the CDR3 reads CASSWGTGAEAFF. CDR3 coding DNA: TGTGCCAGCAGTTGGGGGACAGGGGCTGAAGCTTTCTTT.

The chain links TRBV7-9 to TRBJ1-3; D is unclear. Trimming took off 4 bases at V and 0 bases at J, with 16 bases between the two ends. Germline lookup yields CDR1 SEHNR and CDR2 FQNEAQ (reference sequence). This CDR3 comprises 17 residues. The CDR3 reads CASSSSPRVPSGNTIYF. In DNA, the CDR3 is TGTGCCAGCAGCTCCTCGCCCCGGGTTCCCTCTGGAAACACCATATATTTT.

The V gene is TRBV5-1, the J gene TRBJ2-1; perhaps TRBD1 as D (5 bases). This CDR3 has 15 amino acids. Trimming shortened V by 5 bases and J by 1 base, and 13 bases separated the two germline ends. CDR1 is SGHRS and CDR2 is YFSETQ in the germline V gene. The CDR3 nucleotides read TGCGCCAGCAGGGCGCAGGGATGGTCCTACAATGAGCAGTTCTTC. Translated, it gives CASRAQGWSYNEQFF.

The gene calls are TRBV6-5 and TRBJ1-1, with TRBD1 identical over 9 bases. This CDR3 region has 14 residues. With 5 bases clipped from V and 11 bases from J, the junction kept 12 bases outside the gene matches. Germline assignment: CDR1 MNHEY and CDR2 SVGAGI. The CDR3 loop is CASSPPGTGHYAFF. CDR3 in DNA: TGTGCCAGCAGTCCTCCCGGGACAGGGCATTATGCTTTCTTT.

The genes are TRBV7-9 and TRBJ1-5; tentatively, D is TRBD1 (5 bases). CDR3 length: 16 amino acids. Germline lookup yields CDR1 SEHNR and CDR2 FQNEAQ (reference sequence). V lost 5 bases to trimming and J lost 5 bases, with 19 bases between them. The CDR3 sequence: CASSPSWGAGDQPQHF. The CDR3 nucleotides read TGTGCCAGCAGCCCCTCGTGGGGCGCGGGGGATCAGCCCCAGCATTTT.

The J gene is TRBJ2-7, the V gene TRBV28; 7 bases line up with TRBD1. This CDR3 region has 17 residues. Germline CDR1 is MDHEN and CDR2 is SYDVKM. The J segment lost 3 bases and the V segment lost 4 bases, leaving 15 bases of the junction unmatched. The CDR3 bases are TGTGCCAGCAGTTCCCCCCAACCGACAGGGACACACTACGAGCAGTACTTC. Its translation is CASSSPQPTGTHYEQYF.

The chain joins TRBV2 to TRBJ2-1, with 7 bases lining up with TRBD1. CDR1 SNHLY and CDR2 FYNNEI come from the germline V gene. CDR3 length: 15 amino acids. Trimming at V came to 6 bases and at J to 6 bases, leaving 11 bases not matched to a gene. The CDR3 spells CASRVRTGLSNEQFF. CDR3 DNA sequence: TGTGCCAGCAGGGTCCGGACAGGTTTGAGCAATGAGCAGTTCTTC.

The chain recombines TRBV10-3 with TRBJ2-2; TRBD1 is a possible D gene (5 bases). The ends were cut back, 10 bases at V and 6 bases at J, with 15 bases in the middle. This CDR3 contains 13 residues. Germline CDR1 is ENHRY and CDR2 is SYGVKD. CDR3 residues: CANGQTQAGELFF. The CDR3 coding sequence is TGTGCCAACGGACAAACTCAGGCCGGGGAGCTGTTTTTT.

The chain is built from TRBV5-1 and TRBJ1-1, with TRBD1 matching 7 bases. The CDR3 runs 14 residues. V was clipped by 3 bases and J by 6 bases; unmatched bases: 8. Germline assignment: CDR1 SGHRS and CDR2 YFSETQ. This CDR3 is CASSWGDRVPEAFF. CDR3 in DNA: TGCGCCAGCAGCTGGGGAGACAGGGTACCTGAAGCTTTCTTT.

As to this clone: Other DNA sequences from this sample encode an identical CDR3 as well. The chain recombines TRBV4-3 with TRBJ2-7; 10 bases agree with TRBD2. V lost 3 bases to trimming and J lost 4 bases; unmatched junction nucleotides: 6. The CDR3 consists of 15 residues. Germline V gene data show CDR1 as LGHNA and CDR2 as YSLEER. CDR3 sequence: CASSQETSGVYEQYF. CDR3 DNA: TGCGCCAGCAGCCAGGAAACTAGCGGGGTGTACGAGCAGTACTTC.

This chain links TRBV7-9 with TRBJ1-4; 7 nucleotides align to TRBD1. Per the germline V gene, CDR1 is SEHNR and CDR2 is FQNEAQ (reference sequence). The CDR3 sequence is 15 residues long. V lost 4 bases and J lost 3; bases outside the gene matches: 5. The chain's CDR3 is CASSSRQGPNEKLFF. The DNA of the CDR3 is TGTGCCAGCAGCTCTAGACAGGGACCTAATGAAAAACTGTTTTTT.

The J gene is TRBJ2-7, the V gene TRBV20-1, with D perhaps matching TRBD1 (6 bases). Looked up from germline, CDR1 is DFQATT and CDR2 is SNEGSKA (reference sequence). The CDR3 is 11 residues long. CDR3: CKVQGIHEQYF. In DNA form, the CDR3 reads TGCAAAGTACAGGGTATCCACGAGCAGTACTTC.

The CDR3 DNA is TGCGCCAGCAGCCTTCTACAGGGGCGAACGACACGCACCGGGGAGCTGTTTTTT. Translation gives CASSLLQGRTTRTGELFF. This chain connects TRBV5-1 to TRBJ2-2, with 7 nucleotides matching TRBD1. The length of the CDR3 is 18 residues. Germline assignment: CDR1 SGHRS and CDR2 YFSETQ. Unmatched junction bases numbered 16, after V lost 4 bases and J lost 4 bases.

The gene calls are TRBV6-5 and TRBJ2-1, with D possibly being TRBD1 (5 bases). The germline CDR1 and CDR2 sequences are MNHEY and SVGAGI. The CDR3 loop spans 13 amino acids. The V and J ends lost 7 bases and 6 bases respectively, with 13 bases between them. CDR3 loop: CASTRQRLNEQFF. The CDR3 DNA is TGTGCCAGCACCAGACAGCGTCTCAATGAGCAGTTCTTC.

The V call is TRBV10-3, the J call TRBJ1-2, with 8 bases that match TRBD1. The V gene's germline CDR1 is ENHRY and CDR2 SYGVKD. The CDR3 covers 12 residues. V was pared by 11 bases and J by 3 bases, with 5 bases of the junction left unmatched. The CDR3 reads CALQGQDYGYTF. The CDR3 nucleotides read TGTGCCCTACAGGGACAGGACTATGGCTACACCTTC.

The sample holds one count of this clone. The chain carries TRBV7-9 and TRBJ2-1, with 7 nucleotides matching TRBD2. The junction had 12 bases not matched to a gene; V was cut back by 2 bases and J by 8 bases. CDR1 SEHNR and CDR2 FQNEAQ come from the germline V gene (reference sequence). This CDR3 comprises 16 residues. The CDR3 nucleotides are TGTGCCAGCAGCTTATCCGGCGGGAGTTTCGCCGATGAGCAGTTCTTC. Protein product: CASSLSGGSFADEQFF.